The 18 T cell receptor beta chains presented below share a single source sample, sequenced in a study of OX40 agonist ivuxolimab in advanced cancers. Using immunoSEQ multiplex PCR, the repertoire was profiled, and TCRdb retains in-frame clones only, with some absent. The data hold about 24,000 clones, with 65% to 85% observed a single time. The sequences come from CD4+ or CD8+ T cells sorted from blood, collected in a trial of the OX40 agonist ivuxolimab. These receptors all come from an adult with an advanced solid tumor such as melanoma, head and neck, liver or kidney cancer.

This clone was observed once. This chain uses TRBV7-9 with TRBJ2-7; D gene uncertain. The V gene's germline CDR1 is SEHNR and CDR2 FQNEAQ (reference sequence). This CDR3 has 12 amino acids. V lost 3 bases, J lost 3 bases, and 6 bases lay in between. The CDR3 nucleotides read TGTGCCAGCAGCTTCCATTACTACGAGCAGTACTTC. Protein: CASSFHYYEQYF. The full variable domain, rest sourced from reference TRBV7-9 and TRBJ2-7, is DTGVSQNPRHKITKRGQNVTFRCDPISEHNRLYWYRQTLGQGPEFLTYFQNEAQLEKSRLLSDRFSAERPKGSFSTLEIQRTEQGDSAMYLCASSFHYYEQYFGPGTRLTVT.

The V call is TRBV14, the J call TRBJ1-1; possible D gene TRBD1, 6 bases. Trimming shortened V by 2 bases and J by 4 bases, and 14 bases separated the two germline ends. Germline assignment: CDR1 SGHDN and CDR2 FVKESK. The CDR3 runs 15 residues. CDR3 region: CASSQLAGDGTEAFF. In DNA form, the CDR3 reads TGTGCCAGCAGCCAATTGGCAGGGGATGGCACTGAAGCTTTCTTT.

This clone was picked up one time. This chain uses TRBV30 with TRBJ1-1; 9 bases map to TRBD1. CDR1 and CDR2 (germline): GTSNPN, SVGIG (reference sequence). With 4 bases clipped from V and 3 bases from J, the junction kept 6 bases outside the gene matches. This CDR3 contains 14 residues. The DNA for the CDR3 is TGTGCCTGGACGACAGGGGGACTCGACACTGAAGCTTTCTTT. This gives the protein CAWTTGGLDTEAFF.

The J gene is TRBJ2-7, the V gene TRBV9; 8 positions match TRBD1. Germline lookup yields CDR1 SGDLS and CDR2 YYNGEE. V gave up 0 bases and J gave up 5 bases; unmatched junction bases: 4. This CDR3 spans 14 amino acids. DNA of the CDR3: TGTGCCAGCAGCGTAGTGGACAGGGATGACGAGCAGTACTTC. Residues: CASSVVDRDDEQYF. Combining the CDR3 with reference TRBV9 and TRBJ2-7 gives the whole variable domain DSGVTQTPKHLITATGQRVTLRCSPRSGDLSVYWYQQSLDQGLQFLIQYYNGEERAKGNILERFSAQQFPDLHSELNLSSLELGDSALYFCASSVVDRDDEQYFGPGTRLTVT.

The chain carries TRBV7-2 and TRBJ1-5; the match to TRBD1 covers 10 bases. This CDR3 is 14 amino acids long. V gave up 5 bases and J gave up 6 bases; unmatched junction bases: 4. Per the germline V gene, CDR1 is SGHTA and CDR2 is FQGNSA. The CDR3 DNA reads as TGTGCCAGCAGCGTAGACAGGGGGCGTCAGCCCCAGCATTTT. This encodes CASSVDRGRQPQHF.

This clone has more than one count but fewer than ten. The V call is TRBV5-4, the J call TRBJ1-1; D is possibly TRBD1 (5 bases). The V gene's germline CDR1 is SGHNT and CDR2 YYREEE (reference sequence). V lost 5 bases to trimming and J lost 1 base, with 15 bases between them. The CDR3 length is 15 residues. DNA for the CDR3: TGTGCCAGCAGGTCAGTTTCAGGGAGGAACACTGAAGCTTTCTTT. Amino acids: CASRSVSGRNTEAFF.

This rearrangement joins TRBV23-1 to TRBJ1-3, with no clear D. TRBV23-1 is marked as an open reading frame, function uncertain. V was shortened by 0 bases and J by 0 bases, with 6 bases between the two germline ends. The length of the CDR3 is 15 residues. CDR3 amino acids: CASSQSRVSGNTIYF. CDR3 nucleotides: TGCGCCAGCAGTCAATCACGGGTCTCTGGAAACACCATATATTTT.

The chain couples TRBV6-5 to TRBJ1-6; 11 bases match TRBD1. Germline loops: CDR1 MNHEY, CDR2 SVGAGI. With 6 bases clipped from V and 7 bases from J, the junction kept 2 bases outside the gene matches. This CDR3 has 14 amino acids. The CDR3 region has the DNA TGTGCCAGCAGGGGACAGGGGGGAAATTCACCCCTCCACTTT. This codes for CASRGQGGNSPLHF.

This chain connects TRBV11-2 to TRBJ2-1; a possible D gene is TRBD2 (5 bases). The V end was cut by 2 bases, the J end by 6 bases, with 8 bases between. Looked up from germline, CDR1 is SGHAT and CDR2 is FQNNGV. The CDR3 length is 13 residues. CDR3 DNA: TGTGCCAGCAGCTTATTTCGGGGCAATGAGCAGTTCTTC. Protein product: CASSLFRGNEQFF. The entire variable domain, with the rest obtained from reference TRBV11-2 and TRBJ2-1, is as follows: EAGVAQSPRYKIIEKRQSVAFWCNPISGHATLYWYQQILGQGPKLLIQFQNNGVVDDSQLPKDRFSAERLKGVDSTLKIQPAKLEDSAVYLCASSLFRGNEQFFGPGTRLTVL.

The rearrangement joins TRBV5-1 to TRBJ2-2; 10 bases fit TRBD1. The V gene's germline CDR1 is SGHRS and CDR2 YFSETQ. This CDR3 is built from 18 residues. The V and J ends lost 1 base and 5 bases, in that order; junction bases with no gene match: 11. CDR3 in DNA: TGCGCCAGCAGCTTGCTCCGGTCGGACAGGGGGTTTACCGGGGAGCTGTTTTTT. Translated: CASSLLRSDRGFTGELFF.

This rearrangement joins TRBV27 to TRBJ2-2; D unresolved. V dropped 5 bases and J dropped 7 bases, with 11 bases sitting between them. There are 13 residues in the CDR3. CDR1 MNHEY and CDR2 SMNVEV come from the germline V gene (reference sequence). CDR3 bases: TGTGCCAGCAGTATCCAGTTCCACGGGGAGCTGTTTTTT. Residues: CASSIQFHGELFF.

The V and J genes are TRBV6-1 and TRBJ1-2; 7 bases map to TRBD1. The trim removed 5 bases at V and 0 bases at J, leaving 6 bases unmatched. From germline, CDR1 is MNHNS and CDR2 SASEGT. The CDR3 is 15 amino acids. DNA for the CDR3: TGTGCCAGCAGTACCTGGGACAGCACTAACTATGGCTACACCTTC. It translates to CASSTWDSTNYGYTF.

The chain recombines TRBV27 with TRBJ2-7; TRBD2 aligns across 7 bases. The length of the CDR3 is 14 residues. Germline trimming cut 3 bases from V and 3 bases from J; bases unmatched to any gene: 5. The germline V gene encodes CDR1 MNHEY and CDR2 SMNVEV (reference sequence). The CDR3 protein is CASSFGLADYEQYF. The CDR3 bases are TGTGCCAGCAGTTTCGGGCTAGCGGACTACGAGCAGTACTTC.

J is TRBJ2-2 and V is TRBV27; TRBD1 matches at 9 bases. Losses at the gene ends were 6 bases for V and 4 bases for J; bases not matched to a gene: 9. CDR1 is MNHEY and CDR2 is SMNVEV in the germline V gene (reference sequence). The CDR3 has 16 residues. CDR3 loop: CASSLHRDRVTGELFF. The CDR3 DNA sequence: TGTGCCAGCAGCCTCCACCGGGACAGGGTCACCGGGGAGCTGTTTTTT.

This clone was observed a handful of times. The rearrangement joins TRBV30 to TRBJ1-1; D unclear. The CDR3 has 13 residues. Per the germline V gene, CDR1 is GTSNPN and CDR2 is SVGIG (reference sequence). V was shortened by 6 bases and J by 6 bases, with 17 bases between the two germline ends. CDR3: CACGVQERPEAFF. Here the CDR3 DNA reads TGTGCCTGTGGCGTCCAGGAACGCCCTGAAGCTTTCTTT.

The V and J genes are TRBV6-1 and TRBJ2-7, with D maybe TRBD2 (5 bases). CDR1 is MNHNS and CDR2 is SASEGT in the germline V gene. This CDR3 region has 14 residues. Trimming pared 7 bases from V and 2 bases from J, leaving 15 bases between. CDR3 in amino acids: CASIRTLTAYEQYF. The CDR3 region has the DNA TGTGCCAGCATCCGGACTCTAACCGCCTACGAGCAGTACTTC.

The chain links TRBV5-2 to TRBJ2-6. TRBV5-2 is a pseudogene. The CDR3 consists of 17 residues. Here the CDR3 DNA reads TGTGCCAGCAAGTCAATGAGTACACAAAGTCGGGCCAACGTCCTGACTTTC. This codes for CASKSMSTQSRANVLTF.

This chain joins TRBV30 and TRBJ1-2, with D perhaps matching TRBD1 (6 bases). Trimming left V 0 bases short and J 4 bases short, with 9 bases between. The CDR3 is 13 amino acids. From germline, CDR1 is GTSNPN and CDR2 SVGIG (reference sequence). CDR3: CAWSVQGSYGYTF. Written as DNA, the CDR3 is TGTGCCTGGAGTGTACAGGGTAGCTATGGCTACACCTTC.